One TCR beta chain is described in this entry. Trimming stripped 7 bases from V and 3 bases from J, with 15 bases between. CDR1 SEHNR and CDR2 FQNEAQ come from the germline V gene (reference sequence). The CDR3 is 14 amino acids. The data are from a study of shared clonotypes between healthy human individuals. The method was immunoSEQ multiplex PCR; TCRdb's version includes in-frame clones alone and lacks a portion of them. Seen here are approximately 740,000 clones, about 74% observed once, and the top ten hold over 1.5%. Sequencing used memory CD4+ T cells sorted from blood. Subset defined: CD45RA-negative fraction. The sequence was collected from a woman in her twenties or thirties in good health. The V and J genes are TRBV7-9 and TRBJ1-1; D is perhaps TRBD1 (5 bases). The CDR3 is CASTPRLRDTEAFF. The CDR3 DNA follows: TGTGCCAGCACCCCCCGTCTCAGGGACACTGAAGCTTTCTTT.